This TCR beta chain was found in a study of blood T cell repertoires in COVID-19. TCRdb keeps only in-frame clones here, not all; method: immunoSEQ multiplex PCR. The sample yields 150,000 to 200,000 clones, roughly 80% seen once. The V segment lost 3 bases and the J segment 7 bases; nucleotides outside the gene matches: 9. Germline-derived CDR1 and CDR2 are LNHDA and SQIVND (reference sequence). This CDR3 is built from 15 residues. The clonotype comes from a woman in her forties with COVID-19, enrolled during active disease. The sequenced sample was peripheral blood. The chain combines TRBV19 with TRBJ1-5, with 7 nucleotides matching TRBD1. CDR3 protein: CASSMNRGTRQPQHF. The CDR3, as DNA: TGTGCCAGTAGTATGAACAGGGGAACGCGACAGCCCCAGCATTTT.